The 23 T cell receptor beta chains below come from one sample, sequenced in a study of blood T cell repertoires in COVID-19. The repertoire was sequenced with immunoSEQ multiplex PCR; TCRdb's copy has only in-frame clones and lacks some. The profile shows some 180,000 clones, roughly 84% of them singletons. Sequenced input: peripheral blood. The receptors stem from a man aged 65 to 79 with active or convalescent COVID-19.

V usage is TRBV7-2 and J usage is TRBJ2-2, with TRBD1 matching over 7 bases. The CDR3 contains 17 residues. The V gene's germline CDR1 is SGHTA and CDR2 FQGNSA. The V segment lost 5 bases and the J segment 4 bases; nucleotides outside the gene matches: 13. DNA for the CDR3: TGTGCCAGCAGCCCGTACAGGGGAAGGGACCTCACCGGGGAGCTGTTTTTT. This encodes CASSPYRGRDLTGELFF.

This clone was counted a single time. V usage is TRBV7-2 and J usage is TRBJ2-5, with D possibly being TRBD2 (5 bases). This CDR3 has 13 residues. CDR1 is SGHTA, CDR2 FQGNSA, per germline. V lost 5 bases and J 5 bases, leaving 12 bases between the germline ends. The CDR3 DNA reads TGTGCCAGCAGCCCCGAGGGCGGGGAGACCCAGTACTTC. This encodes CASSPEGGETQYF.

This chain uses TRBV7-2 with TRBJ1-2; 7 bases map to TRBD1. From germline, CDR1 is SGHTA and CDR2 FQGNSA. This CDR3 region has 13 residues. Losses at the gene ends were 4 bases for V and 4 bases for J; bases not matched to a gene: 3. This CDR3 reads CASSYRGTYGYTF. The CDR3 DNA is TGTGCCAGCAGCTACAGGGGAACCTATGGCTACACCTTC.

By proportion, this clone is medium-sized. CDR3 DNA sequence: TGTGCCAGCAGTTCCATGGGACTTACCAATCAGCCCCAGCATTTT. This codes for CASSSMGLTNQPQHF. The chain uses TRBV28 and TRBJ1-5, with D possibly TRBD1 on 5 matching bases. Trimming took off 4 bases at V and 3 bases at J, with 13 bases between the two ends. Germline CDR1 reads MDHEN; CDR2 reads SYDVKM. The CDR3 runs to 15 residues.

V gene TRBV19 combines with J gene TRBJ1-1, with D tentatively TRBD1 (6 bases). There are 16 residues in the CDR3. Trimming took off 5 bases at V and 1 base at J, with 17 bases between the two ends. CDR1 is LNHDA and CDR2 is SQIVND in the germline V gene (reference sequence). In DNA, the CDR3 is TGTGCCAGTAGTCTTTCTGGGGGCAGGAAGAACACTGAAGCTTTCTTT. Translating it yields CASSLSGGRKNTEAFF.

This rearrangement joins TRBV27 to TRBJ1-5; D is unresolved. CDR1 and CDR2 from the germline V gene are MNHEY and SMNVEV (reference sequence). This CDR3 region has 14 residues. V lost 2 bases and J lost 4, with 9 bases in between. The CDR3 sequence is CASSLRSGNQPQHF. The DNA of the CDR3 is TGTGCCAGCAGTTTAAGGTCGGGAAATCAGCCCCAGCATTTT.

This clone was observed a few times. The chain carries TRBV5-1 and TRBJ1-5, with TRBD1 identical over 10 bases. Germline trimming cut 1 base from V and 7 bases from J; bases unmatched to any gene: 5. Germline lookup yields CDR1 SGHRS and CDR2 YFSETQ. The CDR3 has 15 residues. Here the CDR3 DNA reads TGCGCCAGCAGCTTGCGTTCGGGACAGGGGCAGCCCCAGCATTTT. Protein sequence: CASSLRSGQGQPQHF.

The V and J genes are TRBV27 and TRBJ2-2; 9 bases are shared with TRBD1. The germline V gene encodes CDR1 MNHEY and CDR2 SMNVEV (reference sequence). This CDR3 has 15 amino acids. J was trimmed by 2 bases and V by 8 bases; bases with no gene match: 6. The CDR3 protein is CASARDRANTGELFF. The DNA of the CDR3 is TGTGCCAGCGCCCGGGACAGGGCTAACACCGGGGAGCTGTTTTTT.

This clone was observed once. The chain couples TRBV7-9 to TRBJ2-5, with D perhaps TRBD1 (5 bases). The germline V gene has CDR1 SEHNR and CDR2 FQNEAQ (reference sequence). The CDR3 is 10 amino acids. V was trimmed by 5 bases and J by 13 bases, leaving 11 bases between them. The CDR3 reads CASSPWGAYF. CDR3 DNA sequence: TGTGCCAGCAGCCCCTGGGGCGCGTACTTC. Supplemented by reference TRBV7-9 and TRBJ2-5, the full variable domain reads DTGVSQNPRHKITKRGQNVTFRCDPISEHNRLYWYRQTLGQGPEFLTYFQNEAQLEKSRLLSDRFSAERPKGSFSTLEIQRTEQGDSAMYLCASSPWGAYFGPGTRLLVL.

J is TRBJ1-5 and V is TRBV6-5; 7 bases align to TRBD1. This CDR3 spans 13 amino acids. The germline V gene has CDR1 MNHEY and CDR2 SVGAGI. The V and J ends lost 5 bases and 9 bases, in that order; junction bases with no gene match: 7. DNA for the CDR3: TGTGCCAGCAGTCCGGGGACAGCTCGGCCCCAGCATTTT. Amino acids: CASSPGTARPQHF.

The chain is built from TRBV12-5 and TRBJ2-3; D unclear. The germline V gene encodes CDR1 LGHNT and CDR2 FRNRAP. The CDR3 is 13 amino acids. The V end lost 8 bases, the J end lost 0 bases, and 9 bases lay between the germline ends. CDR3 residues: CASWPSSTDTQYF. In DNA form, the CDR3 reads TGTGCTAGTTGGCCGTCCAGCACAGATACGCAGTATTTT.

This clone was recorded once. The genes are TRBV18 and TRBJ2-7; TRBD1 aligns across 10 bases. The CDR3 length is 15 residues. From germline, CDR1 is KGHSH and CDR2 LQKENI. V shed 6 bases and J 3 bases; nucleotides not matched to a gene: 8. This chain's CDR3 is CASSSTGQGIYEQYF. The CDR3 nucleotides are TGTGCCAGCTCCTCGACGGGACAGGGGATCTACGAGCAGTACTTC. Full variable domain (rest looked up from reference TRBV18 and TRBJ2-7): NAGVMQNPRHLVRRRGQEARLRCSPMKGHSHVYWYRQLPEEGLKFMVYLQKENIIDESGMPKERFSAEFPKEGPSILRIQQVVRGDSAAYFCASSSTGQGIYEQYFGPGTRLTVT.

The chain joins TRBV5-1 to TRBJ1-5; D not resolved. Germline CDR1 reads SGHRS; CDR2 reads YFSETQ. This CDR3 has 13 residues. Trimming cost V 0 bases and J 5 bases, with 6 bases left between them. CDR3 sequence: CASSLVPDQPQHF. The CDR3 DNA is TGCGCCAGCAGCTTGGTCCCAGATCAGCCCCAGCATTTT.

This rearrangement joins TRBV5-6 to TRBJ2-1; tentative D call: TRBD2 (5 bases). This CDR3 has 16 residues. V shed 4 bases and J shed 2 bases, with 16 bases lying between them. In germline, CDR1 is SGHDT, CDR2 YYEEEE. In DNA form, the CDR3 reads TGTGCCAGCAGCCCGCGGAGGCAGAGGACCTACAATGAGCAGTTCTTC. This sequence encodes CASSPRRQRTYNEQFF.

This chain joins TRBV7-6 and TRBJ2-7; D perhaps matches TRBD2 (6 bases). The V and J ends lost 7 bases and 3 bases respectively, with 19 bases between them. CDR1 SGHVS and CDR2 FNYEAQ come from the germline V gene. The CDR3 runs 15 residues. CDR3 amino acids: CASTQRAGTFYEQYF. The DNA for the CDR3 is TGTGCCAGCACCCAGCGAGCCGGGACTTTCTACGAGCAGTACTTC.

In this sample, this clone turned up once. The chain employs TRBV9 and TRBJ2-2, with 7 bases matching TRBD1. Germline V CDR1 and CDR2: SGDLS, YYNGEE. The CDR3 covers 16 residues. V was pared by 4 bases and J by 1 base, with 7 bases of the junction left unmatched. DNA for the CDR3: TGTGCCAGCAGCCCGCGACAGGGTTGGAACACCGGGGAGCTGTTTTTT. Amino acids: CASSPRQGWNTGELFF.

In its sample, this clone was seen once. This CDR3 is CASSRGPSPSDGYTF. The CDR3 DNA sequence: TGTGCCAGCAGCCGCGGGCCTTCTCCCTCCGATGGCTACACCTTC. This chain connects TRBV3-1 (or the pseudogene TRBV3-2) to TRBJ1-2; D gene ambiguous. V lost 4 bases and J lost 6, with 18 bases in between. Germline V gene sequence: CDR1 LGHDT, CDR2 YNNKEL (reference sequence). The length of the CDR3 is 15 residues.

The rearrangement uses TRBV19 and TRBJ2-7; TRBD1 aligns across 8 bases. This CDR3 has 12 residues. Per the germline V gene, CDR1 is LNHDA and CDR2 is SQIVND (reference sequence). This CDR3 is CAKTGETYEQYF. The CDR3 bases are TGTGCAAAGACAGGGGAGACCTACGAGCAGTACTTC.

The V gene is TRBV6-4, the J gene TRBJ2-7, with TRBD2 matching 7 bases. Germline V gene lookup returns CDR1 MRHNA and CDR2 SNTAGT. This CDR3 comprises 12 residues. V shed 9 bases and J 7 bases; nucleotides not matched to a gene: 9. CDR3 sequence reads: CARGSGTGEQYF. The CDR3 coding sequence is TGTGCCAGGGGGAGCGGGACGGGAGAGCAGTACTTC.

The chain has TRBV9 and TRBJ2-3, with 10 nucleotides matching TRBD1. Germline V lookup: CDR1 SGDLS, CDR2 YYNGEE. The CDR3 has 16 residues. J was trimmed by 3 bases and V by 3 bases; bases with no gene match: 7. The CDR3: CASSEGDRGLTDTQYF. The CDR3, as DNA: TGTGCCAGCAGCGAGGGGGACAGGGGTTTAACAGATACGCAGTATTTT.

The rearrangement joins TRBV19 to TRBJ1-2; D perhaps matches TRBD1 (6 bases). Germline V CDR1 and CDR2: LNHDA, SQIVND (reference sequence). V lost 6 bases and J lost 1, with 15 bases in between. The CDR3 is made up of 15 amino acids. DNA for the CDR3: TGTGCCAGTAGGAGACAGGCCTCCGATAACTATGGCTACACCTTC. It encodes CASRRQASDNYGYTF. The full variable domain, its missing parts supplied by reference TRBV19 and TRBJ1-2, is DGGITQSPKYLFRKEGQNVTLSCEQNLNHDAMYWYRQDPGQGLRLIYYSQIVNDFQKGDIAEGYSVSREKKESFPLTVTSAQKNPTAFYLCASRRQASDNYGYTFGSGTRLTVV.

The chain carries TRBV27 and TRBJ2-5; 7 nucleotides align to TRBD2. The CDR3 length is 14 residues. With V trimmed by 4 bases and J by 5 bases, 7 bases remained unmatched. Germline V gene sequence: CDR1 MNHEY, CDR2 SMNVEV (reference sequence). The CDR3 loop reads CASSSQVGGETQYF. Here the CDR3 DNA reads TGTGCCAGCAGTTCACAGGTGGGGGGGGAGACCCAGTACTTC.

This clone was counted at least ten times. This chain links TRBV7-9 with TRBJ2-7; TRBD2 is a possible D gene (5 bases). CDR3 length: 13 residues. The V end lost 3 bases, the J end lost 6 bases, and 12 bases lay between the germline ends. Germline values: CDR1 SEHNR, CDR2 FQNEAQ (reference sequence). The CDR3 loop is CASSFSGETEQYF. The CDR3 DNA is TGTGCCAGCAGCTTCAGTGGGGAGACCGAGCAGTACTTC.